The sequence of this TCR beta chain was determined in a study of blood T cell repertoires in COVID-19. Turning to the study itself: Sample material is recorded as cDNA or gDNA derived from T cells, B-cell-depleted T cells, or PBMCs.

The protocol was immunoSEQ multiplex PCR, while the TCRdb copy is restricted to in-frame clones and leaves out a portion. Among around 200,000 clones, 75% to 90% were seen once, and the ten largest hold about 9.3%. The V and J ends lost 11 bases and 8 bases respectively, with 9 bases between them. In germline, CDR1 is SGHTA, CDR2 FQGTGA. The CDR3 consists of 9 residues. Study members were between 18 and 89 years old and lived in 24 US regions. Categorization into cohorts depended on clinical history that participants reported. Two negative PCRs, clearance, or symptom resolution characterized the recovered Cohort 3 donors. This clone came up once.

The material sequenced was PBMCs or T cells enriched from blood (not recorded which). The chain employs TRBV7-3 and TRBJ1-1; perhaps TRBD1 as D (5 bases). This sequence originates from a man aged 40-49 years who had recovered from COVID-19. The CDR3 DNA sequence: TGTGCCCGAAAGGGGGAAGCTTTCTTT. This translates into CARKGEAFF.